This TCR beta chain was sequenced during a study of control samples from healthy donors and cancer patients. Clones were read by immunoSEQ multiplex PCR, and TCRdb kept only the in-frame ones, dropping some. The sample holds 70,000 to 85,000 clones, about nine tenths seen once. The junction had 9 bases not matched to a gene; V was cut back by 3 bases and J by 10 bases. Germline V gene sequence: CDR1 MNHNY, CDR2 SVGAGI (reference sequence). CDR3 length equals 16 residues. This sequence joins TRBV6-6 and TRBJ1-4; TRBD1 matches at 12 bases. The sequenced sample was blood. The clonotype was recovered from a man between 45 and 60 years old in good health. This chain's CDR3 is CASSYPSGQGARKLFF. The DNA for the CDR3 is TGTGCCAGCAGTTATCCTTCGGGACAGGGGGCCCGAAAACTGTTTTTT.